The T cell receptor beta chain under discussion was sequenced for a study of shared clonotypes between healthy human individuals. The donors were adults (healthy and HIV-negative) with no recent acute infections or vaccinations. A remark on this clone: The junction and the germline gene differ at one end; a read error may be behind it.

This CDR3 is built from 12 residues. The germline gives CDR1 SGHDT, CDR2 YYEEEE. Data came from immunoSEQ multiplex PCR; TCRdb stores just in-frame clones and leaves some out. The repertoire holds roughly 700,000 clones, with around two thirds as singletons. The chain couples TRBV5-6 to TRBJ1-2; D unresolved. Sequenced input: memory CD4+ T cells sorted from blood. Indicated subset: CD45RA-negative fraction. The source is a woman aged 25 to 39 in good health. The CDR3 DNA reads TGTGCCAGCAGCTCCTTCTCCGCCGGGGAGTCCTTC. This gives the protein CASSSFSAGESF. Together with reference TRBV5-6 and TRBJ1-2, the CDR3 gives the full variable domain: DAGVTQSPTHLIKTRGQQVTLRCSPKSGHDTVSWYQQALGQGPQFIFQYYEEEERQRGNFPDRFSGHQFPNYSSELNVNALLLGDSALYLCASSSFSAGESFGSGTRLTVV.